These 10 T cell receptor beta chains share one sample of origin, sequenced in a study of PD-1 blockade in mismatch repair-deficient tumors. The assay was immunoSEQ multiplex PCR, and TCRdb's table has in-frame clones only and misses some. The sample has some 110,000 clones, about 80% seen once. The material was peripheral blood, obtained 60 weeks after starting pembrolizumab. The receptors originated from an adult with mismatch repair-deficient cancer.

The chain joins TRBV7-2 to TRBJ2-2, with 7 positions matching TRBD1. The V segment lost 5 bases and the J segment 2 bases; nucleotides outside the gene matches: 8. The CDR3 is 16 residues long. In germline, CDR1 is SGHTA, CDR2 FQGNSA. The CDR3 reads CASSRTGTVNTGELFF. The CDR3 bases are TGTGCCAGCAGCCGAACCGGGACAGTTAACACCGGGGAGCTGTTTTTT.

The V call is TRBV27, the J call TRBJ2-3, with TRBD1 matching 7 bases. The length of the CDR3 is 15 residues. After removal of 3 bases from V and 2 bases from J, the junction contained 5 bases not matched to a gene. Per the germline V gene, CDR1 is MNHEY and CDR2 is SMNVEV (reference sequence). CDR3 in amino acids: CASSFTGQVTDTQYF. The CDR3 DNA reads TGTGCCAGCAGTTTCACCGGACAGGTCACAGATACGCAGTATTTT.

This chain joins TRBV30 and TRBJ1-3, with TRBD1 identical over 10 bases. The V and J ends lost 3 bases and 4 bases, in that order; junction bases with no gene match: 3. The CDR3 totals 14 residues. Germline CDR1 reads GTSNPN; CDR2 reads SVGIG (reference sequence). CDR3: CAWRDRGLGNTIYF. As DNA, the CDR3 is TGTGCCTGGAGAGACAGGGGGCTCGGAAACACCATATATTTT.

This sequence joins TRBV5-1 and TRBJ2-6; D perhaps matches TRBD1 (5 bases). The CDR3 is 14 residues long. The V gene's germline CDR1 is SGHRS and CDR2 YFSETQ. Trimming removed 0 bases from V and 8 bases from J, with 9 bases in between. The CDR3 region has the DNA TGCGCCAGCAGCTTGGGGACATTAACCAACGTCCTGACTTTC. Its translation: CASSLGTLTNVLTF.

V usage is TRBV5-4 and J usage is TRBJ2-1; tentatively, D is TRBD2 (5 bases). The V end was cut by 4 bases, the J end by 2 bases, with 13 bases between. This CDR3 contains 15 residues. From germline, CDR1 is SGHNT and CDR2 YYREEE (reference sequence). CDR3 nucleotide sequence: TGTGCCAGCAGCGAGGGCGGATATACCTACAATGAGCAGTTCTTC. The encoded protein is CASSEGGYTYNEQFF.

The V and J genes are TRBV7-8 and TRBJ2-7; D gene unclear. CDR1 and CDR2 (germline): SGHVS, FQNEAQ. CDR3 length: 14 residues. Trimming removed 5 bases from V and 0 bases from J, with 11 bases in between. CDR3 DNA: TGTGCCAGCAGCCCCCAGGAGATCTCCTACGAGCAGTACTTC. Translating gives CASSPQEISYEQYF.

The chain combines TRBV9 with TRBJ1-1; tentative D call: TRBD1 (6 bases). V was shortened by 6 bases and J by 0 bases, with 15 bases between the two germline ends. Germline V CDR1 and CDR2: SGDLS, YYNGEE. This CDR3 spans 15 amino acids. The CDR3 here is CASNPTGGMNTEAFF. The CDR3 DNA reads as TGTGCCAGCAACCCGACGGGGGGCATGAACACTGAAGCTTTCTTT.

V usage is TRBV9 and J usage is TRBJ1-2, with 9 bases aligning to TRBD1. V lost 3 bases, J lost 8 bases, and 11 bases stayed unmatched. Germline values: CDR1 SGDLS, CDR2 YYNGEE. This CDR3 is 15 amino acids long. The CDR3 reads CASSARQGGKRGYTF. DNA for the CDR3: TGTGCCAGCAGCGCCCGACAGGGGGGGAAAAGGGGCTACACCTTC.

Only one count was recorded for this clone. The rearrangement links TRBV19 to TRBJ2-7; 8 nucleotides line up with TRBD1. Germline V gives CDR1 LNHDA, CDR2 SQIVND (reference sequence). This CDR3 comprises 14 residues. V lost 5 bases and J lost 0; bases outside the gene matches: 3. CDR3 nucleotides: TGTGCCAGTAGTCCGGGACAGGTCTCCTACGAGCAGTACTTC. Amino acids: CASSPGQVSYEQYF.

CDR3 in DNA: TGTGCCAGCAGCCGGACTTCGAACACCGGGGAGCTGTTTTTT. It specifies CASSRTSNTGELFF. The rearrangement uses TRBV5-4 and TRBJ2-2, with D possibly TRBD2 on 5 matching bases. CDR3 length equals 14 residues. V was cut by 4 bases and J by 0 bases, with 7 bases left in between. The V gene's germline CDR1 is SGHNT and CDR2 YYREEE (reference sequence).